These 3 T cell receptor beta chains were sequenced from one sample in a study of cytomegalovirus exposure and HLA in healthy donors. PCR amplification relied on 60 Vbeta primers (plus 13 Jbeta primers). Profiling relied on immunoSEQ multiplex PCR, and the TCRdb table lists in-frame clones only, not all of them. The data contain some 170,000 clones, roughly four fifths of them singletons. Sequencing was carried out using PBMCs. These receptors all stem from a woman aged 18-29 years in good health and CMV-seropositive.

The gene calls are TRBV2 and TRBJ1-5, with a tentative D call TRBD1 (5 bases). V lost 7 bases and J 6 bases, leaving 13 bases between the germline ends. This CDR3 has 13 residues. Germline assignment: CDR1 SNHLY and CDR2 FYNNEI. The CDR3 DNA reads TGTGCCAGCAAGAACTCAGGGATTCAGCCCCAGCATTTT. Its translation: CASKNSGIQPQHF.

The CDR3 sequence: CASGSSGGTTDTQYF. CDR3 in DNA: TGCGCCAGCGGCTCTAGCGGGGGAACCACAGATACGCAGTATTTT. The V and J genes are TRBV5-1 and TRBJ2-3, with 10 nucleotides matching TRBD2. Germline V CDR1 and CDR2: SGHRS, YFSETQ. The CDR3 consists of 15 residues. V shed 7 bases and J 2 bases; nucleotides not matched to a gene: 7.

This clone turned up a few times. CDR3 coding DNA: TGTGCCAGCGCACCCGGGGAAGGGTACGAGCAGTACTTC. Protein: CASAPGEGYEQYF. The V gene is TRBV28, the J gene TRBJ2-7, with TRBD2 as a possible D gene (5 bases). Trimming cost V 8 bases and J 4 bases, with 15 bases left between them. The V gene's germline CDR1 is MDHEN and CDR2 SYDVKM. This CDR3 has 13 residues.